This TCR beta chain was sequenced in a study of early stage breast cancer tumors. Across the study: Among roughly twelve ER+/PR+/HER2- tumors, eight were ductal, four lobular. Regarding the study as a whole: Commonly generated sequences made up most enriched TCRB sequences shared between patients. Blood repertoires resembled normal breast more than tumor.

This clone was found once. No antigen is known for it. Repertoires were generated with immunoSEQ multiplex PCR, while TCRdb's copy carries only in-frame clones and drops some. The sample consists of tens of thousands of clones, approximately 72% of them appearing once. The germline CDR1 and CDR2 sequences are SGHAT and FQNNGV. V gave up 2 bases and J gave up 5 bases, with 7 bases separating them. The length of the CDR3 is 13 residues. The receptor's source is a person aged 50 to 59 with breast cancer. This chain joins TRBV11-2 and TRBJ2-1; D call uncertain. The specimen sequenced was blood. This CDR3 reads CASSLNLNNEQFF. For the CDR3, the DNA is TGTGCCAGCAGCTTAAATTTAAACAATGAGCAGTTCTTC.